These 6 T cell receptor beta chains were all obtained from the same sample, sequenced in a study of T cell responses to AZD1222 COVID-19 vaccine. The data were produced by immunoSEQ multiplex PCR, yet TCRdb's version contains in-frame clones alone and is incomplete. The sample consists of 150,000 to 160,000 clones, 90% of them appearing once. The sequencing used peripheral blood, collected on day 0 of AZD1222 vaccination. All receptors come from an adult in good health.

The chain recombines TRBV18 with TRBJ2-1; D gene uncertain. V was pared by 3 bases and J by 2 bases, with 8 bases between. There are 14 residues in the CDR3. The germline gives CDR1 KGHSH, CDR2 LQKENI. The CDR3 coding sequence is TGTGCCAGCTCACCCGTCTTGGCCTACAATGAGCAGTTCTTC. Its protein is CASSPVLAYNEQFF.

The chain carries TRBV3-1 (or the pseudogene TRBV3-2) and TRBJ2-6; D is tentatively TRBD1 or TRBD2 (5 bases each). V was trimmed by 5 bases and J by 0 bases, leaving 11 bases between them. Looked up from germline, CDR1 is LGHDT and CDR2 is YNNKEL (reference sequence). The CDR3 consists of 16 residues. CDR3 protein: CASSLPGRSGANVLTF. The CDR3 coding sequence is TGTGCCAGCAGCTTACCGGGACGCTCTGGGGCCAACGTCCTGACTTTC.

This chain connects TRBV19 to TRBJ2-5; TRBD2 matches 12 bases. V trimming: 3 bases; J trimming: 5 bases; junction bases outside the gene matches: 4. CDR1 and CDR2 (germline): LNHDA, SQIVND (reference sequence). The CDR3 runs 15 residues. In nucleotides, the CDR3 is TGTGCCAGTAGTATGACTAGCGGGAGAGGTGAGACCCAGTACTTC. Protein product: CASSMTSGRGETQYF.

In DNA form, the CDR3 reads TGTGCCACAGCAAGGCGGGTGGGTGTACAAGAGACCCAGTACTTC. It translates to CATARRVGVQETQYF. The V and J genes are TRBV6-5 and TRBJ2-5; perhaps TRBD2 as D (5 bases). The CDR3 contains 15 residues. The germline gives CDR1 MNHEY, CDR2 SVGAGI. V shed 10 bases and J shed 2 bases, with 20 bases lying between them.

This clone was counted a single time. This rearrangement joins TRBV20-1 to TRBJ2-1; D possibly uses TRBD1 or TRBD2 (5 bases each). Between the trimmed V and J ends, which lost 3 bases and 4 bases, there was a span of 16 bases. The CDR3 is 15 residues long. The germline V gene encodes CDR1 DFQATT and CDR2 SNEGSKA (reference sequence). This CDR3 is CSASMGLGGYNEQFF. The CDR3 DNA is TGCAGTGCTAGTATGGGGCTAGGAGGATACAATGAGCAGTTCTTC.

This chain uses TRBV5-1 with TRBJ2-7; D tentatively reads TRBD1 or TRBD2 (5 bases each). Germline loops: CDR1 SGHRS, CDR2 YFSETQ. This CDR3 is 15 amino acids long. V was pared by 3 bases and J by 3 bases, with 16 bases between. CDR3 amino acids: CASSWGTDLNYEQYF. DNA of the CDR3: TGCGCCAGCAGCTGGGGGACGGACCTAAACTACGAGCAGTACTTC. The variable domain in full, completed from reference TRBV5-1 and TRBJ2-7, reads KAGVTQTPRYLIKTRGQQVTLSCSPISGHRSVSWYQQTPGQGLQFLFEYFSETQRNKGNFPGRFSGRQFSNSRSEMNVSTLELGDSALYLCASSWGTDLNYEQYFGPGTRLTVT.